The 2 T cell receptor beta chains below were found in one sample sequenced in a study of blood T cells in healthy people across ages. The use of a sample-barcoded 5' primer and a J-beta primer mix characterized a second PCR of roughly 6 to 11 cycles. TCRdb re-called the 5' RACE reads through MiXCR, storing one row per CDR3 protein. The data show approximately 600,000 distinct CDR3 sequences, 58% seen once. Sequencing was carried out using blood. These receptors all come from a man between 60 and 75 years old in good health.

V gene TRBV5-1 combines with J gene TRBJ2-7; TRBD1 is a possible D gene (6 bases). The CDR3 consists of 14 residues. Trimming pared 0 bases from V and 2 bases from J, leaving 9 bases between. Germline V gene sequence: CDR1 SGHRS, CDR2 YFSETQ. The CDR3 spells CASSLGQDAYEQYF. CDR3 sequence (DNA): TGCGCCAGCAGCTTGGGACAGGACGCCTACGAGCAGTACTTC. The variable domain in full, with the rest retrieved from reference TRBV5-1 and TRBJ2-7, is KAGVTQTPRYLIKTRGQQVTLSCSPISGHRSVSWYQQTPGQGLQFLFEYFSETQRNKGNFPGRFSGRQFSNSRSEMNVSTLELGDSALYLCASSLGQDAYEQYFGPGTRLTVT.

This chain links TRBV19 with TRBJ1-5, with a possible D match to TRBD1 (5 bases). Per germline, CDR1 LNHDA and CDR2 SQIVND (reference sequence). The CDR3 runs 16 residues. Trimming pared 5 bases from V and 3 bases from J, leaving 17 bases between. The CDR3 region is CASSYNQGGVNQPQHF. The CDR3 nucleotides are TGTGCCAGTAGTTACAACCAGGGAGGGGTCAATCAGCCCCAGCATTTT. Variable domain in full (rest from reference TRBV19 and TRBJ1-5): DGGITQSPKYLFRKEGQNVTLSCEQNLNHDAMYWYRQDPGQGLRLIYYSQIVNDFQKGDIAEGYSVSREKKESFPLTVTSAQKNPTAFYLCASSYNQGGVNQPQHFGDGTRLSIL.